This record covers a single T cell receptor beta chain. The method was immunoSEQ multiplex PCR; TCRdb's version includes in-frame clones alone and lacks a portion of them. The sample shows roughly 65,000 clones, around 91% of them seen only once. These data belong to a study of T cell changes during pregnancy in multiple sclerosis. V lost 6 bases to trimming and J lost 9 bases; unmatched junction nucleotides: 8. This CDR3 has 13 residues. Germline V lookup: CDR1 MNHEY, CDR2 SMNVEV (reference sequence). This chain uses TRBV27 with TRBJ1-5; 7 nucleotides line up with TRBD1. The source is a female donor in good health, enrolled as a control in a pregnancy study. Here the sequenced sample was peripheral blood, taken in the third trimester of pregnancy. CDR3 loop: CASRLQGTGPQHF. For the CDR3, the DNA is TGTGCCAGCAGACTACAGGGGACGGGGCCCCAGCATTTT.